The entry below describes one TCR beta chain. The data were produced by immunoSEQ multiplex PCR, yet TCRdb's version contains in-frame clones alone and is incomplete. Of some 200,000 clones in the sample, 65% to 85% were seen once. The sample comes from a study of blood T cell repertoires in COVID-19. Participant reports of clinical history set cohort assignment. Two negative PCRs, clearance, or symptom resolution characterized the recovered Cohort 3 donors. With 4 bases removed from V and 11 bases from J, the gap between germline ends came to 14 bases. Germline V lookup: CDR1 MNHEY, CDR2 SVGAGI. The CDR3 extends over 12 amino acids.

The clonotype was recovered from a man between 40 and 49 years old who had recovered from COVID-19. The sequenced sample was PBMCs or T cells enriched from blood (not recorded which). The chain recombines TRBV6-5 with TRBJ1-1; D may be TRBD1 (5 bases). CDR3 sequence reads: CASSSSLGGAFF. The CDR3 DNA is TGTGCCAGCAGTTCTTCTCTCGGGGGGGCTTTCTTT.